A selection of T cell receptor beta chains follows, all from one sample in a study of regulatory T cells in long-lasting Graves disease. TCRdb re-derived calls from the multiplex PCR reads in MiXCR, one entry per CDR3 protein. In the table there are 510,000 or so distinct CDR3 sequences, 9.5% to 15% of which are singletons. The data were also submitted as part of a second study, on T cells in Graves' hyperthyroidism and ophthalmopathy.

This specimen was peripheral blood mononuclear cells (PBMCs), taken at new diagnosis, from a patient treated with antithyroid drugs. The receptors come from a young woman with Graves disease. Both conserved end residues are part of each CDR3. D genes are given only for firm matches. Clone size appears in some rows only: once, few, many, or a class for an expanded clone.

clone size,D gene,V gene,J gene,CDR3 DNA,CDR3 protein
-,TRBD2,TRBV20-1,TRBJ2-3,TGCAGTGCCCAAGGGCGGGAGTGGTTCACAGATACGCAGTATTTT,CSAQGREWFTDTQYF
few,TRBD1,TRBV19,TRBJ1-5,TGTGCCAGTAGTACCGGACAGGGCGGTCAGCCCCAGCATTTT,CASSTGQGGQPQHF
-,TRBD1,TRBV12-3/TRBV12-4,TRBJ1-6,TGTGCCAGCAGTTCAGCGACAGGGGTTAGTTCACCCCTCCACTTT,CASSSATGVSSPLHF
many,-,TRBV11-3,TRBJ2-1,TGTGCCAGCAGCCCCCGTGGAGTCAGTGAGCAGTTCTTC,CASSPRGVSEQFF
many,-,TRBV11-1,TRBJ2-5,TGTGCCAGCAGCTCATCAGAAGAGACCCAGTACTTC,CASSSSEETQYF
-,-,TRBV19,TRBJ1-1,TGTGCCAGTAGTTCCGGAGCGGCAGGGAGTAGCACTGAAGCTTTCTTT,CASSSGAAGSSTEAFF
few,TRBD1,TRBV19,TRBJ1-2,TGTGCCAGTAGGGAGTTCGGGACAGGGAATTTATATGGCTACACCTTC,CASREFGTGNLYGYTF
many,-,TRBV2,TRBJ1-1,TGTGCCAGCAGGGTCCTCCGGGCTTTCTTT,CASRVLRAFF
many,-,TRBV6-2/TRBV6-3,TRBJ2-7,TGTGCCAGCAGTGAATACCAAAGGGTCGAGCAGTACTTC,CASSEYQRVEQYF
-,TRBD2,TRBV4-2,TRBJ2-7,TGTGCCAGCAGCCAGTTAGCGGGAGGGCCTCACGAGCAGTACTTC,CASSQLAGGPHEQYF
few,TRBD2,TRBV7-2,TRBJ2-1,TGTGCCAGCAACCCCAGGGGACTAGCGGGCGAGGGGTGGAATGAGCAGTTCTTC,CASNPRGLAGEGWNEQFF
many,-,TRBV28,TRBJ2-7,TGTGCCAGCAGTTTCCTCAGTTTGGGAGTCTACGAGCAGTACTTC,CASSFLSLGVYEQYF
-,-,TRBV6-1,TRBJ2-1,TGTGCCAGCAGACGGGTTATAGGAAACTACAATGAGCAGTTCTTC,CASRRVIGNYNEQFF
many,-,TRBV6-1,TRBJ1-1,TGTGCCAGCGGCCGGGCGGGGGGCTGGACTGAAGCTTTCTTT,CASGRAGGWTEAFF
many,TRBD1,TRBV7-2,TRBJ1-2,TGTGCCAGCAGTTGGGACAGGGGGCGAGGCTACACCTTC,CASSWDRGRGYTF
many,TRBD1,TRBV10-3,TRBJ2-5,TGTGCCATCAGTTACGACAGGGAAGAGACCCAGTACTTC,CAISYDREETQYF
-,TRBD2,TRBV27,TRBJ2-3,TGTGCCAGCAGTAGGAGGCCGGGACTAGCTGAAAGTAGCACAGATACGCAGTATTTT,CASSRRPGLAESSTDTQYF
-,-,TRBV7-9,TRBJ2-5,TGTGCCAGCAGCTTACAGGGTCAAGAGACCCAGTACTTC,CASSLQGQETQYF
many,-,TRBV11-2,TRBJ1-4,TGTGCCAGCAGCTTAGCTCCGGGGTCCCAGTATGAAAAACTGTTTTTT,CASSLAPGSQYEKLFF